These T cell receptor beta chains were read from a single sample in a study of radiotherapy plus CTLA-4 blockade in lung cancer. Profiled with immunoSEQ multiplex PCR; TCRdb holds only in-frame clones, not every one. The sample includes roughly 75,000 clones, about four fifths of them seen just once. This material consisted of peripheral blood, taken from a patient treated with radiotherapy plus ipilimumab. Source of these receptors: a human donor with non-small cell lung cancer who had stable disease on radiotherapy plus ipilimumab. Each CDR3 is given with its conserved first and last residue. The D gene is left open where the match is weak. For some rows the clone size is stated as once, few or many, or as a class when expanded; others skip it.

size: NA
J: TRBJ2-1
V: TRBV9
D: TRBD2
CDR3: CASSVGLAGVENEQFF
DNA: TGTGCCAGCAGCGTTGGACTAGCGGGAGTTGAGAATGAGCAGTTCTTC

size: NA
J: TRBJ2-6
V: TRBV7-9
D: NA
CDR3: CASSRYYDGANVLTF
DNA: TGTGCCAGCAGCCGTTATTATGATGGGGCCAACGTCCTGACTTTC

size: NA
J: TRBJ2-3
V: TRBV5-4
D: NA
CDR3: CASSLGADTQYF
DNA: TGTGCCAGCAGCTTAGGTGCAGATACGCAGTATTTT

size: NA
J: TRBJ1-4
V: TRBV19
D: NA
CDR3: CASSGGDLRDEKLFF
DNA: TGTGCCAGTAGTGGTGGGGATCTGCGGGATGAAAAACTGTTTTTT

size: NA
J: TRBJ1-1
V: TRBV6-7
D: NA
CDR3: CASSYSSGTDTEAFF
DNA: TGTGCCAGCAGTTACTCATCAGGGACGGATACTGAAGCTTTCTTT

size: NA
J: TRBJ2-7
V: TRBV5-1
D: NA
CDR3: CASRPAAGRLSYEQYF
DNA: TGCGCCAGCAGACCCGCGGCGGGACGACTCTCCTACGAGCAGTACTTC

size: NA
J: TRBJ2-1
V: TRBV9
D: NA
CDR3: CASSGLPPYNEQFF
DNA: TGTGCCAGCAGCGGTCTACCACCCTACAATGAGCAGTTCTTC

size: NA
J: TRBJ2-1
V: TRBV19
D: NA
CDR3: CASSIANYNEQFF
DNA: TGTGCCAGTAGTATAGCTAACTACAATGAGCAGTTCTTC

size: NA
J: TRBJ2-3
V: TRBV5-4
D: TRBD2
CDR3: CASSETSGASTDTQYF
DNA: TGTGCCAGCAGCGAGACTAGCGGGGCTAGCACAGATACGCAGTATTTT

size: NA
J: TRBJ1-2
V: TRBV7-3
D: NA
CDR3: CASSFGGNYGYTF
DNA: TGTGCCAGCAGCTTCGGGGGTAACTATGGCTACACCTTC

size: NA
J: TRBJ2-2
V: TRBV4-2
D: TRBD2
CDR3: CASSQGAGLGDTGELFF
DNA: TGTGCCAGCAGCCAAGGAGCGGGACTAGGAGACACCGGGGAGCTGTTTTTT

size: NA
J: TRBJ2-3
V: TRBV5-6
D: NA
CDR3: CASSFWDTQYF
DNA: TGTGCCAGCAGCTTTTGGGATACGCAGTATTTT

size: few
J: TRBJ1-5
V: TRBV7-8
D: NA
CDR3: CASSFQSGGGNQPQHF
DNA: TGTGCCAGCAGCTTTCAGTCGGGTGGGGGCAATCAGCCCCAGCATTTT

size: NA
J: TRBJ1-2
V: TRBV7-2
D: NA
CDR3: CASSSGTHYGYTF
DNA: TGTGCCAGCAGCTCCGGGACTCACTATGGCTACACCTTC

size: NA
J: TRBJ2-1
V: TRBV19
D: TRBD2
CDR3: CASSILAGGGNEQFF
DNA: TGTGCCAGTAGTATCCTAGCGGGAGGGGGCAATGAGCAGTTCTTC

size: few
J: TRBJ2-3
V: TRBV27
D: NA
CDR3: CASRTWTDTQYF
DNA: TGTGCCAGCAGAACGTGGACGGATACGCAGTATTTT

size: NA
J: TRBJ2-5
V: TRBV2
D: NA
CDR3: CASKVGPGTQYF
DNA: TGTGCCAGCAAAGTAGGCCCGGGGACCCAGTACTTC

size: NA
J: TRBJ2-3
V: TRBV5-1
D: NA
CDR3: CASSLPTRGPSTDTQYF
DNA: TGCGCCAGCAGCTTGCCAACCCGGGGGCCGAGCACAGATACGCAGTATTTT

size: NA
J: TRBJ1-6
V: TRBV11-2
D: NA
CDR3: CASSDSPGSPLHF
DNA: TGTGCCAGCAGCGATAGTCCTGGATCACCCCTCCACTTT

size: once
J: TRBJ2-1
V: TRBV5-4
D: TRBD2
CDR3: CASSPTSGGYNEQFF
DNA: TGTGCCAGCAGCCCTACTAGCGGGGGGTACAATGAGCAGTTCTTC

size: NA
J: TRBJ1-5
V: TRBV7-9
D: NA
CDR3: CASSRVGGPSNQPQHF
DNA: TGTGCCAGCAGCCGAGTCGGGGGACCCAGTAATCAGCCCCAGCATTTT

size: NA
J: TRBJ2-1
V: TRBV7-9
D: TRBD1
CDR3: CASSKGASYNEQFF
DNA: TGTGCCAGCAGTAAGGGGGCCTCCTACAATGAGCAGTTCTTC

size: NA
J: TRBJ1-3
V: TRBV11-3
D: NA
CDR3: CASSGTFGNTIYF
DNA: TGTGCCAGCAGCGGGACGTTTGGAAACACCATATATTTT

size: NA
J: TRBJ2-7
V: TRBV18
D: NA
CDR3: CASSPSGDEQYF
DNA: TGTGCCAGCTCACCCTCAGGTGACGAGCAGTACTTC

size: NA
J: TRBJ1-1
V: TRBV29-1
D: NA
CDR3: CSVEVRGGNTEAFF
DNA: TGCAGCGTTGAAGTTCGGGGCGGGAACACTGAAGCTTTCTTT

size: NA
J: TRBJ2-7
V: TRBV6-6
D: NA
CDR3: CASSSESYEQYF
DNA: TGTGCCTCCTCTAGCGAATCCTACGAGCAGTACTTC

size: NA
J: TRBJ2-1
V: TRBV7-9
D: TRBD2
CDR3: CASSQRQREGNGEQFF
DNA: TGTGCCAGCAGCCAGCGGCAGCGGGAGGGCAATGGTGAGCAGTTCTTC

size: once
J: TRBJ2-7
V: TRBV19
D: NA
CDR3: CASIGSGSSYEQYF
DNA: TGTGCCAGTATAGGATCCGGGTCCTCCTACGAGCAGTACTTC

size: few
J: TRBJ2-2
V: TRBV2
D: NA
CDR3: CASRGNTGELFF
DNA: TGTGCCAGCAGAGGGAACACCGGGGAGCTGTTTTTT

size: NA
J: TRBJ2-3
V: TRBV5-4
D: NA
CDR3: CASSLGDRPQYF
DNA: TGTGCCAGCAGCTTGGGTGACCGACCCCAGTATTTT

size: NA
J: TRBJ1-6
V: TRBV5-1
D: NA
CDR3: CASSLASSLGTNSPLHF
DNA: TGCGCCAGCAGCTTGGCCAGCTCGTTGGGAACTAATTCACCCCTCCACTTT

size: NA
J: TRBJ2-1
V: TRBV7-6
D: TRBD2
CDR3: CASSPTGLAGAYNEQFF
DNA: TGTGCCAGCAGCCCGACCGGACTAGCGGGAGCCTACAATGAGCAGTTCTTC

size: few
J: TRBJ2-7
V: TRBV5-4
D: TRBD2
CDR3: CASSPLAGSLNEQYF
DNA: TGTGCCAGCAGCCCTCTAGCGGGGTCACTAAACGAGCAGTACTTC

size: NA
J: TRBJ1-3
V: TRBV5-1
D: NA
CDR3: CASSPVGIISGNTIYF
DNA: TGCGCCAGCAGCCCAGTGGGAATCATCTCTGGAAACACCATATATTTT

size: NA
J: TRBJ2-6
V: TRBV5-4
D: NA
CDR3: CASSPGTASGANVLTF
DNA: TGTGCCAGCAGCCCGGGGACGGCCTCTGGGGCCAACGTCCTGACTTTC

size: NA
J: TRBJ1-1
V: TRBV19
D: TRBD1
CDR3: CASSTGGSLVRGTEAFF
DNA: TGTGCCAGTAGCACAGGGGGCAGTTTGGTTCGTGGCACTGAAGCTTTCTTT

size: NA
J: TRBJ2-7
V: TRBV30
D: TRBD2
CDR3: CAWSVGSGSYEQYF
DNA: TGTGCCTGGAGTGTAGGTAGCGGGAGTTACGAGCAGTACTTC

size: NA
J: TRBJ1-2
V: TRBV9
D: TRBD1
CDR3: CASTEGALYNYGYTF
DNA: TGTGCCAGCACCGAGGGGGCCTTATATAACTATGGCTACACCTTC

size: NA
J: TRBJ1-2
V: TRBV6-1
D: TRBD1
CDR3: CASRRTGGNGYTF
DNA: TGTGCCAGCAGAAGGACAGGGGGGAATGGCTACACCTTC

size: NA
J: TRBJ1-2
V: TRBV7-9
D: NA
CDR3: CATGEAISGYTF
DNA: TGTGCCACAGGGGAGGCGATAAGTGGCTACACCTTC

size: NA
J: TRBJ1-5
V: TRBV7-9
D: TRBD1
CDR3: CASSLALGTGDQPQHF
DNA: TGTGCCAGCAGCTTAGCGCTCGGGACAGGGGATCAGCCCCAGCATTTT

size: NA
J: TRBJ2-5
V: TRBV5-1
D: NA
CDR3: CASSFLDSASKETQYF
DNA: TGCGCCAGCAGCTTTCTGGACAGCGCTTCAAAAGAGACCCAGTACTTC

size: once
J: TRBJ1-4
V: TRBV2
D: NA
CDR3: CASREGLNEKLFF
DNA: TGTGCCAGCAGGGAGGGACTCAATGAAAAACTGTTTTTT

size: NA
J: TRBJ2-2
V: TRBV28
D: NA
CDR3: CASRPSGVMGAGELFF
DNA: TGTGCCAGCAGACCCTCGGGAGTGATGGGCGCCGGGGAGCTGTTTTTT

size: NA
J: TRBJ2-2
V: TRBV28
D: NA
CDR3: CASSPRTTGELFF
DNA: TGTGCCAGCAGTCCACGGACGACGGGGGAGCTGTTTTTT

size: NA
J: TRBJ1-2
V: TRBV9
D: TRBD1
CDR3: CASSTRFRTGDNYGYTF
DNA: TGTGCCAGCAGCACACGCTTTCGTACAGGGGATAACTATGGCTACACCTTC

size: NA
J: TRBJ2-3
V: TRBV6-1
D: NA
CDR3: CASSETSRASTDTQYF
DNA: TGTGCCAGCAGTGAAACCAGCCGAGCTAGCACAGATACGCAGTATTTT

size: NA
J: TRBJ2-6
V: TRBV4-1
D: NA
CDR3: CASSQDEGAGANVLTF
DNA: TGCGCCAGCAGCCAAGATGAGGGGGCTGGGGCCAACGTCCTGACTTTC

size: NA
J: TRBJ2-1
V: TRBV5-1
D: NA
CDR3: CASSLEPRPSSYNEQFF
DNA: TGCGCCAGCAGCTTGGAGCCGCGCCCTAGCTCCTACAATGAGCAGTTCTTC

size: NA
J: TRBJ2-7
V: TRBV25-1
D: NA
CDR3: CASSAAPSYEQYF
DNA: TGTGCCAGCAGTGCCGCCCCGTCCTACGAGCAGTACTTC

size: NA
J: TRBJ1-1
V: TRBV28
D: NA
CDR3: CASIPGNPISEAFF
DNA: TGTGCCAGCATCCCCGGCAACCCAATCTCTGAAGCTTTCTTT

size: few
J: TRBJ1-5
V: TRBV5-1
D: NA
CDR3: CASSWTPDSNQPQHF
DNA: TGCGCCAGCAGCTGGACCCCAGATAGCAATCAGCCCCAGCATTTT

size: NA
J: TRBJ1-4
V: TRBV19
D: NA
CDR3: CASRNRGRGEKLFF
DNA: TGTGCCAGTAGAAACCGGGGCCGCGGGGAAAAACTGTTTTTT

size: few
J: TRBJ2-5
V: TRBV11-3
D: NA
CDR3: CASSQGSEGTQYF
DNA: TGTGCCAGCAGCCAAGGGTCAGAAGGGACCCAGTACTTC

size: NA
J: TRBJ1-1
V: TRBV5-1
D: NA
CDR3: CASRPQTSNTEAFF
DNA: TGCGCCAGCAGGCCCCAGACATCGAACACTGAAGCTTTCTTT

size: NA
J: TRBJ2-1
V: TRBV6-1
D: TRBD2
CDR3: CASSEELAGFYNEQFF
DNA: TGTGCCAGCAGTGAAGAACTAGCGGGCTTTTACAATGAGCAGTTCTTC

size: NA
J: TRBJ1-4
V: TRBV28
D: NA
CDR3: CASSPYETNEKLFF
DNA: TGTGCCAGCAGCCCGTACGAAACTAATGAAAAACTGTTTTTT

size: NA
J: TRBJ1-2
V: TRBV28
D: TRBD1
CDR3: CASRTGGSGYTF
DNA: TGTGCCAGCAGGACAGGGGGCTCTGGCTACACCTTC

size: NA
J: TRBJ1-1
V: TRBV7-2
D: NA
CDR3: CASNFGMNTEAFF
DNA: TGTGCCAGCAACTTTGGCATGAACACTGAAGCTTTCTTT

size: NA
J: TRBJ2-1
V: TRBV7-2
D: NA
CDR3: CASSLGLYNEQFF
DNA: TGTGCCAGCAGCTTAGGGCTGTACAATGAGCAGTTCTTC